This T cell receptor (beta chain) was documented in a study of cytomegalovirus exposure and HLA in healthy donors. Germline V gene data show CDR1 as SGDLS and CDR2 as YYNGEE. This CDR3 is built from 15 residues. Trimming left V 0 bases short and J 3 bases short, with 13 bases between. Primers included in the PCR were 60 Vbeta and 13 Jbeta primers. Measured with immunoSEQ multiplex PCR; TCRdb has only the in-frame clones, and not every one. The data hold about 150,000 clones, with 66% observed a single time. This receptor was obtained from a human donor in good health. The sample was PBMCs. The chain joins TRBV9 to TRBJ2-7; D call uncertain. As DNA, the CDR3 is TGTGCCAGCAGCGTAGACCCTTCGTCGGGCTACGAGCAGTACTTC. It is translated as CASSVDPSSGYEQYF.